Listed below are T cell receptor beta chains from one sample, sequenced in a study of cytomegalovirus exposure and HLA in healthy donors. The data were produced by immunoSEQ multiplex PCR, yet TCRdb's version contains in-frame clones alone and is incomplete. The data show 100,000 or so clones, more than 65% seen once. Source material: PBMCs. The receptors were gathered from a human donor in good health. CDR3s include the opening cysteine and the closing phenylalanine or tryptophan. The order of the fields is clone size, D gene, V gene, J gene, CDR3 protein, CDR3 DNA. The D gene is left open where the match is weak. Some rows have no size entry. The others give once, few or many, or a class for an expanded clone.

size: .; D: TRBD2; V: TRBV30; J: TRBJ2-7; CDR3: CAWRVITGGYEQYF; DNA: TGTGCCTGGAGGGTGATAACGGGGGGATACGAGCAGTACTTC
size: .; D: .; V: TRBV27; J: TRBJ2-1; CDR3: CASSWTPVYNEQFF; DNA: TGTGCCAGCAGTTGGACACCCGTATACAATGAGCAGTTCTTC
size: .; D: .; V: TRBV19; J: TRBJ2-6; CDR3: CASSDRDTFSGANVLTF; DNA: TGTGCCAGTAGTGACCGGGACACCTTCTCTGGGGCCAACGTCCTGACTTTC
size: .; D: .; V: TRBV7-6; J: TRBJ2-2; CDR3: CASSPLGLTGELFF; DNA: TGTGCCAGCAGCCCCCTGGGCCTCACCGGGGAGCTGTTTTTT
size: .; D: TRBD1; V: TRBV5-1; J: TRBJ1-2; CDR3: CASSLVSGTGNGYTF; DNA: TGCGCCAGCAGCTTGGTCTCCGGGACAGGGAATGGCTACACCTTC
size: .; D: .; V: TRBV4-3; J: TRBJ2-2; CDR3: CASSQDLRRAANTGELFF; DNA: TGCGCCAGCAGCCAAGATCTTAGGCGGGCCGCGAACACCGGGGAGCTGTTTTTT
size: .; D: .; V: TRBV30; J: TRBJ1-2; CDR3: CTWSVGGDYGYTF; DNA: TGTACCTGGAGTGTTGGGGGGGACTATGGCTACACCTTC
size: once; D: .; V: TRBV29-1; J: TRBJ1-3; CDR3: CSVQAGSFSGNTIYF; DNA: TGCAGCGTTCAGGCGGGAAGTTTTTCCGGAAACACCATATATTTT
size: .; D: .; V: TRBV30; J: TRBJ1-5; CDR3: CAWRGQGGNQPQHF; DNA: TGTGCCTGGAGGGGGCAGGGAGGAAATCAGCCCCAGCATTTT
size: .; D: TRBD2; V: TRBV7-9; J: TRBJ2-7; CDR3: CASSTSGGKDEQYF; DNA: TGTGCCAGCAGCACCTCGGGAGGGAAAGACGAGCAGTACTTC
size: .; D: .; V: TRBV5-1; J: TRBJ2-3; CDR3: CATTRLGTDTQYF; DNA: TGCGCCACCACTAGGTTAGGCACAGATACGCAGTATTTT
size: .; D: .; V: TRBV2; J: TRBJ1-2; CDR3: CASRFSGLRGYGYTF; DNA: TGTGCCAGCAGGTTCTCGGGACTTAGGGGATATGGCTACACCTTC
size: few; D: TRBD2; V: TRBV5-1; J: TRBJ2-1; CDR3: CASKRREVGDEQFF; DNA: TGCGCCAGCAAAAGGCGGGAGGTTGGCGATGAGCAGTTCTTC
size: .; D: .; V: TRBV27; J: TRBJ2-1; CDR3: CASSRGASGHEQFF; DNA: TGTGCCAGCAGTCGGGGGGCTAGCGGACATGAGCAGTTCTTC